The 2 T cell receptor beta chains presented below share a single source sample, sequenced in a study of CD8+ T cells in alopecia areata. The sequencing template was cDNA reverse transcribed from extracted RNA. Sequencing was performed with immunoSEQ multiplex PCR; in TCRdb, only in-frame clones are kept and a portion is missing. This table has around 150,000 clones, 62% appearing once. The sample consisted of CD8+ T cells sorted from blood. The receptors come from a human donor in good health.

V gene TRBV28 combines with J gene TRBJ2-7, with 7 bases identical to TRBD1. The J segment lost 5 bases and the V segment lost 6 bases, leaving 10 bases of the junction unmatched. CDR3 length: 14 residues. The germline V gene has CDR1 MDHEN and CDR2 SYDVKM. CDR3 in DNA: TGTGCCAGCAGCCAAGTGCAGGGGGTGAACGAGCAGTACTTC. Amino acids: CASSQVQGVNEQYF.

In this sample, this clone turned up a few times. The rearrangement links TRBV9 to TRBJ2-2; TRBD1 matches 7 bases. The V segment lost 3 bases and the J segment 6 bases; nucleotides outside the gene matches: 2. This CDR3 comprises 13 residues. The germline V gene encodes CDR1 SGDLS and CDR2 YYNGEE. The CDR3 DNA reads TGTGCCAGCAGCGGGGGACAGTCCGGGGAGCTGTTTTTT. This translates into CASSGGQSGELFF.